This TCR beta chain was obtained from a study of blood T cell repertoires in COVID-19. Background on the study: The United States, Italy and Spain provided the acute and convalescent COVID-19 samples.

As handled by the study authors: Amplification with reference gene primers provided the estimates of nucleated cell counts. Using immunoSEQ multiplex PCR, the repertoire was profiled, and TCRdb retains in-frame clones only, with some absent. D and trimming were read from the DNA, whereas the V and J calls and clone size are those reported in that table. This sample has 230,000 or so clones; about 80% occur once, and the top ten carry around 3.5%. All recovered Cohort 3 donors got two negative PCRs, got clearance, or saw symptom resolution. Trimming removed 4 bases from V and 5 bases from J, with 11 bases in between. This CDR3 region has 12 residues. Germline-derived CDR1 and CDR2 are GTSNPN and SVGIG (reference sequence).

Sequencing was done on a sample of PBMCs or T cells enriched from blood (not recorded which). The chain has TRBV30 and TRBJ1-2; maybe TRBD1 (6 bases). The source of this sequence is a man aged 45-60 years who had recovered from COVID-19. Here the CDR3 reads CAWKSQGYGYTF. CDR3 DNA: TGTGCCTGGAAGAGTCAGGGGTATGGCTACACCTTC.